Listed here are 27 T cell receptor beta chains from one sample, sequenced in a study of regulatory T cells in long-lasting Graves disease. Arm-PCR with iRepertoire HTBI primers amplified the CDR3 regions for these TCR beta libraries. TCRdb analysed the multiplex PCR reads with MiXCR anew, one entry per CDR3 protein. The table has roughly 400,000 distinct CDR3 sequences, 21% seen once; the top ten hold 13% to 15%. Time point reported: persistent/refractory GD, antithyroid drugs over 5 years with positive TRAb. From PBMCs, RNA was extracted and then used to make the TCR library. The input for sequencing was peripheral blood mononuclear cells (PBMCs), taken when the disease was refractory, from a patient treated with antithyroid drugs. Receptor source: a female donor with Graves disease.

This clonotype was found many times. The CDR3 protein is CASSTGTANTGELFF. The DNA of the CDR3 is TGTGCCAGCAGTACCGGGACAGCGAACACCGGGGAGCTGTTTTTT. The chain recombines TRBV27 with TRBJ2-2; 7 bases fit TRBD1. Trimming took 5 bases from V and 0 from J; bases not matched to a gene: 3. This CDR3 region has 15 residues. Germline V lookup: CDR1 MNHEY, CDR2 SMNVEV (reference sequence).

Many counts were recorded for this clonotype. The V and J genes are TRBV28 and TRBJ1-1, with D possibly matching TRBD1 (5 bases). V lost 3 bases to trimming and J lost 1 base, with 12 bases between them. Germline V lookup: CDR1 MDHEN, CDR2 SYDVKM. The CDR3 totals 15 residues. The CDR3 protein is CASSLLSGGNTEAFF. The CDR3 DNA reads TGTGCCAGCAGTTTGCTATCCGGGGGGAACACTGAAGCTTTCTTT.

This clonotype was picked up a small number of times. The chain couples TRBV28 to TRBJ2-1; 14 bases align to TRBD2. The V and J ends lost 5 bases and 9 bases, in that order; junction bases with no gene match: 12. Germline values: CDR1 MDHEN, CDR2 SYDVKM. The CDR3 consists of 17 residues. CDR3 sequence (DNA): TGTGCCAGCAGTCCCTCCGGGACTAGCGGGGGCACGGGTGAGCAGTTCTTC. Translating it yields CASSPSGTSGGTGEQFF. Drawing the rest from reference TRBV28 and TRBJ2-1, the complete variable domain is DVKVTQSSRYLVKRTGEKVFLECVQDMDHENMFWYRQDPGLGLRLIYFSYDVKMKEKGDIPEGYSVSREKKERFSLILESASTNQTSMYLCASSPSGTSGGTGEQFFGPGTRLTVL.

This clonotype was counted between two and nine times. J is TRBJ2-1 and V is TRBV9, with TRBD2 as a possible D gene (6 bases). Germline V gives CDR1 SGDLS, CDR2 YYNGEE. This CDR3 spans 14 amino acids. Trimming took 3 bases from V and 8 from J, leaving 15 bases between them. The CDR3 loop reads CASSDGSGGDEQFF. The CDR3 nucleotides are TGTGCCAGCAGCGATGGTAGCGGAGGTGATGAGCAGTTCTTC.

This clonotype was found once. A junction end diverges from the germline sequence, so it may reflect a read error. The chain has TRBV7-3 and TRBJ2-3, with D tentatively TRBD1 (6 bases). The CDR3 runs to 15 residues. Germline V lookup: CDR1 SGHTA, CDR2 FQGTGA. CDR3 sequence (DNA): TGTGCCAGCAGCTTAACCCGACAGGAGCGGAATACGCAGTACTTT. This encodes CASSLTRQERNTQYF.

This clonotype was counted ten times or more. This chain connects TRBV20-1 to TRBJ2-5; 11 nucleotides align to TRBD2. The length of the CDR3 is 16 residues. J lost 1 base, V lost 3 bases, and 7 bases had no gene match. Germline V gives CDR1 DFQATT, CDR2 SNEGSKA (reference sequence). CDR3 amino acids: CSASGTSGDAQETQYF. CDR3 sequence (DNA): TGCAGTGCTAGTGGGACTAGCGGAGATGCCCAAGAGACCCAGTACTTC.

The rearrangement links TRBV18 to TRBJ1-1; TRBD1 matches at 7 bases. With 2 bases clipped from V and 5 bases from J, the junction kept 5 bases outside the gene matches. In germline, CDR1 is KGHSH, CDR2 LQKENI. The CDR3 sequence is 14 residues long. The CDR3 DNA follows: TGTGCCAGCTCACCAAGGCCAGGGGGAACTGAAGCTTTCTTT. Translating it yields CASSPRPGGTEAFF. Full variable domain (missing parts from reference TRBV18 and TRBJ1-1): NAGVMQNPRHLVRRRGQEARLRCSPMKGHSHVYWYRQLPEEGLKFMVYLQKENIIDESGMPKERFSAEFPKEGPSILRIQQVVRGDSAAYFCASSPRPGGTEAFFGQGTRLTVV.

This clonotype was detected only a few times. This sequence joins TRBV20-1 and TRBJ1-1; D is ambiguous. Looked up from germline, CDR1 is DFQATT and CDR2 is SNEGSKA (reference sequence). Trimming took off 3 bases at V and 1 base at J, with 9 bases between the two ends. CDR3 length: 13 residues. The CDR3 DNA follows: TGCAGTGCTAGTCTGGAACAGAACACTGAAGCTTTCTTT. Residues: CSASLEQNTEAFF.

CDR3 coding DNA: TGCAGTGCTCACCCCCTAGCGGGGTACCAAGAGACCCAGTACTTC. Its protein is CSAHPLAGYQETQYF. This rearrangement joins TRBV20-1 to TRBJ2-5; the match to TRBD2 covers 9 bases. The CDR3 runs 15 residues. Trimming cost V 5 bases and J 0 bases; bases outside gene matches: 7. CDR1 is DFQATT and CDR2 is SNEGSKA in the germline V gene (reference sequence).

This clonotype showed up many times. This chain connects TRBV28 to TRBJ2-7, with D possibly TRBD1 on 5 matching bases. The V end was cut by 3 bases, the J end by 0 bases, with 9 bases between. Germline CDR1 reads MDHEN; CDR2 reads SYDVKM. The CDR3 sequence is 14 residues long. The CDR3 sequence: CASSFATASYEQYF. The DNA of the CDR3 is TGTGCCAGCAGTTTCGCGACAGCCTCCTACGAGCAGTACTTC.

In this sample, this clonotype turned up many times. This chain joins TRBV7-6 and TRBJ2-7; TRBD2 matches 8 bases. The CDR3 has 14 residues. J was trimmed by 5 bases and V by 4 bases; bases with no gene match: 7. Germline CDR1 and CDR2: SGHVS and FNYEAQ. The CDR3 DNA reads TGTGCCAGCAGCTCCCGGACTAGCTACCACGAGCAGTACTTC. Translating it yields CASSSRTSYHEQYF.

This clonotype was observed many times. V gene TRBV7-9 combines with J gene TRBJ2-5, with 12 bases lining up with TRBD2. V was clipped by 5 bases and J by 1 base; unmatched bases: 5. There are 16 residues in the CDR3. Germline V gives CDR1 SEHNR, CDR2 FQNEAQ (reference sequence). CDR3 sequence (DNA): TGTGCCAGCAGCCCGGGACTAGCGGGCCTCCAAGAGACCCAGTACTTC. Protein product: CASSPGLAGLQETQYF.

This clonotype was observed a handful of times. Written as DNA, the CDR3 is TGTGCCAGCAGTTACTCGGGACTAGCGGGACGGGTGATAGAGACCCAGTACTTC. It translates to CASSYSGLAGRVIETQYF. The chain joins TRBV6-2 or TRBV6-3 to TRBJ2-5; 13 nucleotides line up with TRBD2. The CDR3 totals 18 residues. The germline V gene has CDR1 MNHEY and CDR2 SVGEGT. The junction had 8 bases not matched to a gene; V was cut back by 0 bases and J by 4 bases.

This chain uses TRBV19 with TRBJ1-2; D may be TRBD1 (6 bases). This CDR3 contains 15 residues. V was shortened by 10 bases and J by 3 bases, with 21 bases between the two germline ends. Germline CDR1 reads LNHDA; CDR2 reads SQIVND (reference sequence). This CDR3 reads CATHSSGAGYYGYTF. The CDR3 DNA is TGTGCCACCCACTCTTCAGGGGCTGGGTACTATGGCTACACCTTC. Filled out from reference TRBV19 and TRBJ1-2, the complete variable domain reads DGGITQSPKYLFRKEGQNVTLSCEQNLNHDAMYWYRQDPGQGLRLIYYSQIVNDFQKGDIAEGYSVSREKKESFPLTVTSAQKNPTAFYLCATHSSGAGYYGYTFGSGTRLTVV.

About this clonotype: A read error is possible here, since a much larger clone lies one base away. This chain's CDR3 is CACSLNGRLETQYF. In DNA, the CDR3 is TGTGCCTGCAGTTTAAACGGGAGGCTAGAGACCCAGTACTTC. V gene TRBV7-3 combines with J gene TRBJ2-5, with 7 positions matching TRBD2. Germline CDR1 and CDR2: SGHTA and FQGTGA. This CDR3 is built from 14 residues.

At least ten counts were recorded for this clonotype. This chain links TRBV28 with TRBJ2-7, with 8 nucleotides matching TRBD1. The CDR3 sequence is 15 residues long. Germline lookup yields CDR1 MDHEN and CDR2 SYDVKM. J was trimmed by 5 bases and V by 2 bases; bases with no gene match: 8. CDR3: CASSLEAGGDDEQYF. CDR3 bases: TGTGCCAGCAGTTTAGAGGCAGGGGGCGACGACGAGCAGTACTTC.

This clonotype appeared a few times. J is TRBJ2-5 and V is TRBV30; D is possibly TRBD1 (7 bases). The ends were cut back, 1 base at V and 5 bases at J, with 17 bases in the middle. In germline, CDR1 is GTSNPN, CDR2 SVGIG (reference sequence). CDR3 length: 15 amino acids. CDR3 DNA: TGTGCCTGGAGTGAAAAACAACAGGGGAGGGAGACCCAGTACTTC. As protein: CAWSEKQQGRETQYF.

The rearrangement links TRBV7-2 to TRBJ1-1; D uncertain. From germline, CDR1 is SGHTA and CDR2 FQGNSA. The germline V and J ends were trimmed by 1 base and 0 bases, with 9 bases remaining between them. There are 15 residues in the CDR3. The CDR3 nucleotides are TGTGCCAGCAGCTTAGACATCCAATTGAACACTGAAGCTTTCTTT. As protein: CASSLDIQLNTEAFF.

The V and J genes are TRBV4-2 and TRBJ1-4; D is uncertain. The CDR3 has 14 residues. Trimming pared 0 bases from V and 0 bases from J, leaving 2 bases between. Per the germline V gene, CDR1 is LGHNA and CDR2 is YNFKEQ. CDR3 sequence: CASSQDATNEKLFF. The CDR3 coding sequence is TGTGCCAGCAGCCAAGATGCAACTAATGAAAAACTGTTTTTT.

This clonotype was seen repeatedly, ten times or more. This rearrangement joins TRBV28 to TRBJ2-2; D is unresolved. Germline V lookup: CDR1 MDHEN, CDR2 SYDVKM. V lost 3 bases, J lost 2 bases, and 7 bases lay in between. The CDR3 length is 14 residues. The CDR3 here is CASSLGHNTGELFF. The CDR3 DNA follows: TGTGCCAGCAGTTTGGGTCACAACACCGGGGAGCTGTTTTTT. The full variable domain, completed using reference TRBV28 and TRBJ2-2, is DVKVTQSSRYLVKRTGEKVFLECVQDMDHENMFWYRQDPGLGLRLIYFSYDVKMKEKGDIPEGYSVSREKKERFSLILESASTNQTSMYLCASSLGHNTGELFFGEGSRLTVL.

In this sample, this clonotype turned up many times. The rearrangement uses TRBV11-2 and TRBJ2-7; 8 bases fit TRBD1. The V segment lost 4 bases and the J segment 5 bases; nucleotides outside the gene matches: 7. The germline gives CDR1 SGHAT, CDR2 FQNNGV. There are 14 residues in the CDR3. The CDR3 DNA reads TGTGCCAGCAGCTCAGGACAGGGAGGCCACGAGCAGTACTTC. Translated: CASSSGQGGHEQYF.

The J gene is TRBJ2-3, the V gene TRBV6-9, with 7 bases aligning to TRBD1. V trimming: 0 bases; J trimming: 6 bases; junction bases outside the gene matches: 3. Germline CDR1 reads MNHGY; CDR2 reads SVAAGI. This CDR3 has 14 residues. CDR3 amino acids: CASSYSQGYDTQYF. CDR3 DNA: TGTGCCAGCAGTTATTCACAGGGGTATGATACGCAGTATTTT.

The chain combines TRBV7-9 with TRBJ1-1; possibly TRBD1 for D (5 bases). CDR3 length: 13 residues. Trimming left V 8 bases short and J 4 bases short, with 14 bases between. Germline assignment: CDR1 SEHNR and CDR2 FQNEAQ (reference sequence). The CDR3 coding sequence is TGTGCCAGCTGCCCTGGGGGGGGCACTGAAGCTTTCTTT. It yields the protein CASCPGGGTEAFF.

This sequence joins TRBV30 and TRBJ2-7; possible D gene TRBD1, 6 bases. The CDR3 length is 15 residues. The germline V and J ends were trimmed by 6 bases and 0 bases, with 18 bases remaining between them. CDR1 and CDR2 from the germline V gene are GTSNPN and SVGIG (reference sequence). For the CDR3, the DNA is TGTGCCTGCAGTCCAAGGGGGACCCGCTCCTACGAGCAGTACTTC. Its protein is CACSPRGTRSYEQYF.

Many counts were recorded for this clonotype. The chain recombines TRBV12-3 or TRBV12-4 with TRBJ1-1; the D is unclear. This CDR3 region has 15 residues. Trimming shortened V by 2 bases and J by 1 base, and 11 bases separated the two germline ends. CDR3 sequence: CASSLSGTTNTEAFF. CDR3 DNA: TGTGCCAGCAGTTTATCAGGCACGACGAACACTGAAGCTTTCTTT.

This clonotype showed up just a few times. This may be a read error, as it is one base from a much larger clone. This chain joins TRBV2 and TRBJ1-6, with D hard to call. This CDR3 is built from 15 residues. V lost 5 bases and J 7 bases, leaving 15 bases between the germline ends. CDR1 is SNHLY and CDR2 is FYNNEI in the germline V gene. The CDR3 DNA reads TGTGCCAGCAGTCTCTATGGGATAGCAAATTCACCCCTCCACTTT. Amino acid sequence: CASSLYGIANSPLHF.

This clonotype was detected once. Possible read error: a much larger clone is one base away. This chain uses TRBV28 with TRBJ1-5; 10 nucleotides match TRBD1. This CDR3 has 15 residues. Germline values: CDR1 MDHEN, CDR2 SYDVKM. With V trimmed by 7 bases and J by 4 bases, 7 bases remained unmatched. Here the CDR3 reads CASNRQGAKNQPQHF. CDR3 nucleotide sequence: TGTGCCAGCAATAGACAGGGGGCTAAGAATCAGCCCCAGCATTTT.